This T cell receptor (beta chain) emerged from a study of Ad26.COV2.S vaccination and SARS-CoV-2 variants. Study details: Each vaccinee took Ad26.COV2.S intramuscularly, once or twice 56 days apart.

Treatment: some 20 received Ad26.COV2.S at low or high dose, single or two shots; roughly five received placebo; per-sample allocation not given. At day 63 after the first vaccine or placebo injection, samples were drawn. Clones were read by immunoSEQ multiplex PCR, and TCRdb kept only the in-frame ones, dropping some. The sample includes a few hundred thousand clones, about 83% seen only once; the top ten take nearly 7.5%. Looked up from germline, CDR1 is MNHEY and CDR2 is SMNVEV (reference sequence). V gave up 3 bases and J gave up 7 bases, with 13 bases separating them. CDR3 length: 13 residues. The sequence came from a person between 18 and 65 years old who received the Ad26.COV2.S COVID-19 vaccine or a placebo. Sequences were derived from peripheral blood, sampled in a trial of Ad26.COV2.S vaccine versus placebo. V usage is TRBV27 and J usage is TRBJ2-7; D gene ambiguous. CDR3: CASSFAGLGEQYF. The CDR3 DNA sequence: TGTGCCAGCAGTTTCGCAGGATTGGGAGAGCAGTACTTC.